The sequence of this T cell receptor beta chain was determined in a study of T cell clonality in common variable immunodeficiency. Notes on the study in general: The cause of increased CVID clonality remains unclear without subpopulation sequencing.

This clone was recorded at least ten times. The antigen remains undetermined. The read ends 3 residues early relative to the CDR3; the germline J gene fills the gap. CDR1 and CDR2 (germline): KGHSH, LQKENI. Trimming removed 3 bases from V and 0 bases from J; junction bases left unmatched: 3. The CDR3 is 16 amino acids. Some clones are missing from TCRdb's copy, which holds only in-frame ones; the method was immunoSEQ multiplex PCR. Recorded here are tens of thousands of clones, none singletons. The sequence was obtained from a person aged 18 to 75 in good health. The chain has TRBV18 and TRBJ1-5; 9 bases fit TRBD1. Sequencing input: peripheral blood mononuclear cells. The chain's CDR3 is CASSPGQGPSNQPQHF. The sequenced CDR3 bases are TGTGCCAGCTCACCCGGACAGGGGCCTAGCAATCAGCCC.